This TCR beta chain came from a study of molecular identifiers for immune sequencing clone quantification. Broader study findings: Underestimation of highly expanded clone sizes could arise where identical TCR molecules share a barcode.

Regarding this clonotype: Its antigen is as yet unknown. This clone may be a read error of a much larger clone one base away.

There are 11 residues in the CDR3. In germline, CDR1 is MDHEN, CDR2 SYDVKM. TCRdb recomputed calls from the PCR reads with MiXCR, one row per CDR3 protein. The data hold more than 95,000 distinct CDR3 sequences, with roughly 26% observed a single time. Input material: naive CD8+ T cells from blood, with Jurkat cell RNA spiked in. Noted subset: FACS-sorted CD8+CD4-CCR7+CD45RA+ naive T cells. The chain combines TRBV28 with TRBJ2-7; D is uncertain. The receptor comes from a human donor in good health. Some libraries in this study had Jurkat cell RNA spiked in. The CDR3 spells CASSFYYKQYF. The CDR3 DNA follows: TGTGCCAGCAGTTTTTACTACAAGCAGTACTTC.